A selection of T cell receptor beta chains follows, all from one sample in a study of T cell repertoires in aging, cancer and after chemotherapy. TCRdb reanalysed the multiplex PCR reads using MiXCR and keeps one entry per CDR3 protein. The sample comprises under 3,500 distinct CDR3 sequences, 30% to 35% of which are singletons, and roughly two thirds rests with the top ten. Sequencing used blood. The receptor source for this set is a human donor with a solid tumor. Both conserved end residues are part of each CDR3.

v_call	cdr3_aa
TRBV7-9	CASSFDTGGNEKLFF
TRBV12-3/TRBV12-4	CASLSSASTDTQYF
TRBV30	CAWSMGGVSSGNTIYF
TRBV14	CASSQVGGTGELFF
TRBV5-5	CASSFQGYDTQYF
TRBV18	CASSQATVTGELFF
TRBV29-1	CSVGPRGLGQETQYF
TRBV19	CASNPQETQYF
TRBV20-1	CSARTQEYDNSPLHF
TRBV20-1	CSARDGTDLNTEAFF
TRBV29-1	CSTRTSGMTDTQYF
TRBV6-2/TRBV6-3	CASRPDAYEQYF
TRBV4-3	CASSQARWTSGGLDTQYF
TRBV5-4	CASSDPLTGTYEQYF
TRBV10-3	CASDAGGARGGYTF
TRBV11-1	CASSASNRGASAGNTIYF
TRBV5-4	CASSTKAGGYLDGYTF
TRBV20-1	CSARDMRARGYTF
TRBV18	CASSPRDSGGLSYNEQFF
TRBV5-4	CASSLGQGQALRTGELFF
TRBV6-2/TRBV6-3	CASSEGRRSDTQYF
TRBV27	CATLPGTGYNEHFF
TRBV7-9	CASSFLLAFGQETQYF
TRBV30	CAWSPIRREAGVTDTQYF